The 14 T cell receptor beta chains below all came from one sample that was sequenced in a study of cytomegalovirus exposure and HLA in healthy donors. PCR used 60 Vbeta primers and 13 Jbeta primers. Sequencing used immunoSEQ multiplex PCR; TCRdb keeps in-frame clones, though not all of them. The repertoire holds about 130,000 clones, around two thirds seen once, with 4.3% in the top ten. Input material: PBMCs. These receptors were collected from a man between 18 and 29 years old in good health and CMV-seropositive.

CDR3 in DNA: TGTGCCAGCAGCGTAGAAGAGGGCGGGGGAACAGATACGCAGTATTTT. It codes for CASSVEEGGGTDTQYF. The chain links TRBV9 to TRBJ2-3, with 7 bases aligning to TRBD2. This CDR3 contains 16 residues. Per germline, CDR1 SGDLS and CDR2 YYNGEE. V shed 0 bases, J shed 3 bases, and the junction held 7 bases outside the gene matches.

The chain carries TRBV2 and TRBJ2-7; TRBD2 might be the D (5 bases). Germline assignment: CDR1 SNHLY and CDR2 FYNNEI. V gave up 6 bases and J gave up 0 bases, with 12 bases separating them. The CDR3 has 14 amino acids. The DNA of the CDR3 is TGTGCCAGCAGGGGAGTCAGAATCTCCTACGAGCAGTACTTC. Amino acids: CASRGVRISYEQYF.

In its sample, this clone was seen once. V is TRBV7-2 and J is TRBJ2-5, with TRBD1 as a possible D gene (5 bases). TRBJ2-7 explains the end of the DNA better; the J call may be wrong. Germline assignment: CDR1 SGHTA and CDR2 FQGNSA. The CDR3 spans 13 residues. This CDR3 is CASSMDTFYEQYF. For the CDR3, the DNA is TGTGCCAGCAGCATGGACACGTTCTACGAGCAGTACTTC.

This chain uses TRBV7-2 with TRBJ1-2; D is perhaps TRBD1 (5 bases). The V gene lost 4 bases and the J gene lost 8 bases, with 14 bases spanning the gap. CDR3 length: 13 residues. Per germline, CDR1 SGHTA and CDR2 FQGNSA. CDR3 sequence reads: CASSSTGGLGYTF. The CDR3 DNA reads as TGTGCCAGCAGCTCCACAGGAGGGTTGGGCTACACCTTC.

The J gene is TRBJ2-7, the V gene TRBV19, with 7 bases lining up with TRBD1. Germline loops: CDR1 LNHDA, CDR2 SQIVND (reference sequence). The CDR3 spans 13 residues. V was clipped by 3 bases and J by 7 bases; unmatched bases: 6. The CDR3 sequence: CASSMKGAKEQYF. CDR3 in DNA: TGTGCCAGTAGTATGAAGGGGGCGAAGGAGCAGTACTTC.

This clone was detected a few times. The chain links TRBV6-5 to TRBJ1-2; possibly TRBD1 for D (5 bases). The CDR3 contains 13 residues. CDR1 is MNHEY and CDR2 is SVGAGI in the germline V gene. V lost 8 bases, J lost 7 bases, and 17 bases lay in between. The CDR3 bases are TGTGCCAGCCTATCCGGCAGGGAGGGTGGCTACACCTTC. Residues: CASLSGREGGYTF.

The chain is built from TRBV7-2 and TRBJ2-5, with D possibly TRBD2 on 7 matching bases. Trimming pared 6 bases from V and 5 bases from J, leaving 19 bases between. CDR1 and CDR2 (germline): SGHTA, FQGNSA. The CDR3 has 15 amino acids. The CDR3 DNA sequence: TGTGCCAGCAGTCGTATGGGGGGGGGCCGGGAGACCCAGTACTTC. Protein sequence: CASSRMGGGRETQYF.

V usage is TRBV6-5 and J usage is TRBJ2-4; TRBD1 agrees at 7 bases. This CDR3 comprises 15 residues. V lost 6 bases and J lost 5; bases outside the gene matches: 10. Germline values: CDR1 MNHEY, CDR2 SVGAGI. Here the CDR3 reads CASSRSEGAQNIQYF. CDR3 DNA: TGTGCCAGCAGCCGGAGCGAGGGGGCACAAAACATTCAGTACTTC.

V usage is TRBV10-3 and J usage is TRBJ2-7; 8 bases agree with TRBD1. Germline V gives CDR1 ENHRY, CDR2 SYGVKD. V lost 11 bases to trimming and J lost 5 bases; unmatched junction nucleotides: 14. The CDR3 consists of 14 residues. CDR3 sequence reads: CASHDRGTVHEQYF. The CDR3 coding sequence is TGTGCCTCACATGACAGGGGAACGGTCCACGAGCAGTACTTC.

The sample holds a few counts of this clone. The chain links TRBV19 to TRBJ2-3; 11 nucleotides match TRBD1. CDR3 size: 15 residues. Germline V gives CDR1 LNHDA, CDR2 SQIVND (reference sequence). The ends lost 5 bases at V and 5 bases at J; junction bases unmatched: 6. The CDR3 loop reads CASSLRTGGKDTQYF. CDR3 bases: TGTGCCAGTAGTCTGAGGACAGGGGGCAAAGATACGCAGTATTTT.

The V gene is TRBV2, the J gene TRBJ2-1, with TRBD2 matching 9 bases. This CDR3 contains 15 residues. Germline V gene data show CDR1 as SNHLY and CDR2 as FYNNEI. V gave up 6 bases and J gave up 6 bases; unmatched junction bases: 9. CDR3 sequence reads: CASSRGAGGRNEQFF. The CDR3 nucleotides are TGTGCCAGCAGCCGGGGAGCGGGGGGTCGCAATGAGCAGTTCTTC.

This chain connects TRBV27 to TRBJ1-4, with 7 bases that match TRBD1. Germline lookup yields CDR1 MNHEY and CDR2 SMNVEV (reference sequence). The CDR3 runs to 16 residues. V lost 5 bases to trimming and J lost 5 bases; unmatched junction nucleotides: 11. CDR3 loop: CASSPHPTGTNEKLFF. CDR3 in DNA: TGTGCCAGCAGTCCCCACCCGACAGGGACCAATGAAAAACTGTTTTTT.

The chain employs TRBV11-2 and TRBJ2-2; the match to TRBD2 covers 13 bases. Germline loops: CDR1 SGHAT, CDR2 FQNNGV. V dropped 3 bases and J dropped 6; count of bases not matched to a gene: 4. This CDR3 has 16 amino acids. The CDR3 loop is CASSFGTSGISGELFF. The CDR3, as DNA: TGTGCCAGCAGCTTTGGGACTAGCGGGATATCCGGGGAGCTGTTTTTT.

This CDR3 is CASSISLAVYNEQFF. In DNA, the CDR3 is TGTGCCAGTAGTATCAGCCTAGCGGTTTACAATGAGCAGTTCTTC. The chain is built from TRBV19 and TRBJ2-1; 7 bases are a match to TRBD2. The CDR3 loop spans 15 amino acids. Losses at the gene ends were 3 bases for V and 4 bases for J; bases not matched to a gene: 6. CDR1 LNHDA and CDR2 SQIVND come from the germline V gene (reference sequence).